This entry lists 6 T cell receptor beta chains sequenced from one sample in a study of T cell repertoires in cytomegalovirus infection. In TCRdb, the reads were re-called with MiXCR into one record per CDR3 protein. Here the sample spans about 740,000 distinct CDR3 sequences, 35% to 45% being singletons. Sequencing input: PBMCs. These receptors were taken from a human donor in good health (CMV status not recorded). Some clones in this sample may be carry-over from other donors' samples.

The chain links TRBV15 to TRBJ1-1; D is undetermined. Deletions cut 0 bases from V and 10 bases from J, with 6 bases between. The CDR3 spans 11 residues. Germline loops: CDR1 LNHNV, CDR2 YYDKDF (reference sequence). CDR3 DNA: TGTGCCACCAGCAGAGATGCGTTAGCTTTCTTT. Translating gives CATSRDALAFF.

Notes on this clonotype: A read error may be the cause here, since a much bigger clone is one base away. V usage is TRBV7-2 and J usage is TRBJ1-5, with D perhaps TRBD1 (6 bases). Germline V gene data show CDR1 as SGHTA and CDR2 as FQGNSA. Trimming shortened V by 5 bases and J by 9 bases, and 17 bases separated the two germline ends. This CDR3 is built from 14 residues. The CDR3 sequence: CASSLDWGLRPQHF. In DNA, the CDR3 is TGTGCCAGCAGCCTGGACTGGGGGCTTAGGCCCCAGCATTTT.

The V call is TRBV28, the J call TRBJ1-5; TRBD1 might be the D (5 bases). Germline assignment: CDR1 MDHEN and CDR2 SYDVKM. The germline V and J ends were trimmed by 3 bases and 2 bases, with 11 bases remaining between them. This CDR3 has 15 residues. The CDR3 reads CASSFGGWGNQPQHF. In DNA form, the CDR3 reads TGTGCCAGCAGTTTTGGGGGATGGGGCAATCAGCCCCAGCATTTT.

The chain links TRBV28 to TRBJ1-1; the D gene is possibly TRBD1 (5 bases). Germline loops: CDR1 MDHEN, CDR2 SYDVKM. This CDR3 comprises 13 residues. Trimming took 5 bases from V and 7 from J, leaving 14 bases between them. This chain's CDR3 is CASSQGVVLEAFF. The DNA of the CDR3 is TGTGCCAGCAGTCAGGGAGTAGTCCTTGAAGCTTTCTTT. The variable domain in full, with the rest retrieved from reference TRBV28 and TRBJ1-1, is DVKVTQSSRYLVKRTGEKVFLECVQDMDHENMFWYRQDPGLGLRLIYFSYDVKMKEKGDIPEGYSVSREKKERFSLILESASTNQTSMYLCASSQGVVLEAFFGQGTRLTVV.

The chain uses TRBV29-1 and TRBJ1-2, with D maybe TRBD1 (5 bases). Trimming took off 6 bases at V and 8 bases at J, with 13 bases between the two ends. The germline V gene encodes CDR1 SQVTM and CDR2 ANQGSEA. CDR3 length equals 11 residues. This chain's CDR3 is CSVLARGGYTF. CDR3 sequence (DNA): TGCAGCGTATTAGCCCGGGGCGGCTACACCTTC.

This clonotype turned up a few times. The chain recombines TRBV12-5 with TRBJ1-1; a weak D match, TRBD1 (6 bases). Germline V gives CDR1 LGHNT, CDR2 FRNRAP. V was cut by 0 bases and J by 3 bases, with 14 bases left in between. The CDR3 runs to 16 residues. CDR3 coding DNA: TGTGCTAGTGGTTTGGTACTAACGGGGGCTGACACTGAAGCTTTCTTT. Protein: CASGLVLTGADTEAFF.